This TCR beta chain was sequenced during a study of T cells in Graves' hyperthyroidism and ophthalmopathy. Stable Graves' hyperthyroidism denoted no ophthalmopathy progression over 18 months. TCR beta CDR3 regions were amplified from RNA transcripts. In the first-round RT-PCR of the TCR CDR3, the HTBI primer set was used. TCRdb used MiXCR to reprocess the multiplex PCR reads, holding one entry per CDR3 protein. Of hundreds of thousands of distinct CDR3 sequences in the sample, about 14% were seen once. This CDR3 spans 17 amino acids. V lost 2 bases and J lost 0, with 16 bases in between. Looked up from germline, CDR1 is MNHEY and CDR2 is SVGEGT. Study-wide results and limits: Ophthalmopathy was model-predicted a median around 6.1 months pre-onset. A 13 V-J model separated ophthalmopathy from stable hyperthyroidism.

To note about this clonotype: Its antigen is as yet unknown.

The chain employs TRBV6-2 or TRBV6-3 and TRBJ1-2, with D uncertain. Input material: blood. The clonotype comes from a woman aged 18-29 years with Graves' hyperthyroidism. The CDR3 is CASSYASLAYPNYGYTF. The CDR3 DNA reads TGTGCCAGCAGTTACGCTTCGCTCGCCTACCCTAACTATGGCTACACCTTC.